One sample yielded the 21 T cell receptor beta chains listed below, sequenced in a study of T-cell reconstitution after alpha-beta-depleted transplantation in children (dated by TCRdb to the mid-2010s). The method was PCR. The instrument was an Illumina HiSeq 2500. TCR libraries were prepared with molecular barcoding, using unique molecular identifiers to normalize TCRbeta repertoire quantification. The public reads were quality trimmed at Q25 with fastp and then assembled into clones with MiXCR by TCRdb, keeping productive beta chains. Every distinct CDR3 protein forms one entry, paired with its most common genes and DNA. Recorded for this sample are 200,000 to 250,000 distinct CDR3 sequences; 9.5% to 15% of them occurred a single time. The ten largest clones take up about 2.6% of the sample. Sequencing used PBMCs from the stem cell graft donor, obtained from the stem cell graft. The receptors stem from a human donor who donated a stem cell graft to a child with acute lymphoblastic leukemia.

The rearrangement uses TRBV6-2 or TRBV6-3 and TRBJ2-1; 8 bases line up with TRBD1. The J segment lost 5 bases and the V segment lost 10 bases, leaving 19 bases of the junction unmatched. This CDR3 spans 17 amino acids. CDR1 MNHEY and CDR2 SVGEGT come from the germline V gene. The CDR3 here is CATWPPGGGPPHNEQFF. The CDR3 nucleotides are TGTGCCACCTGGCCGCCAGGGGGCGGACCCCCTCACAATGAGCAGTTCTTC.

This clonotype was detected many times. The chain is built from TRBV9 and TRBJ1-4; TRBD1 might be the D (5 bases). The CDR3 runs to 12 residues. Germline-derived CDR1 and CDR2 are SGDLS and YYNGEE. Trimming stripped 4 bases from V and 10 bases from J, with 11 bases between. CDR3 amino acids: CASSPGGAKLFF. CDR3 nucleotides: TGTGCCAGCAGCCCCGGCGGGGCAAAACTGTTTTTT.

The table lists this clonotype with many counts. The V call is TRBV9, the J call TRBJ1-2, with TRBD1 identical over 7 bases. Germline CDR1 reads SGDLS; CDR2 reads YYNGEE. The CDR3 has 11 residues. V lost 4 bases and J lost 13; bases outside the gene matches: 7. In nucleotides, the CDR3 is TGTGCCAGCAGCTCGGGACAGCCCCTCACCTTC. This sequence encodes CASSSGQPLTF.

As to this clonotype: Compared with germline, one end of the junction differs, possibly owing to a read error. This rearrangement joins TRBV5-4 to TRBJ2-3, with D possibly matching TRBD2 (5 bases). The germline V gene encodes CDR1 SGHNT and CDR2 YYREEE (reference sequence). CDR3 length: 17 residues. The CDR3 sequence is CASSSRPKRWRRDTQYF. The CDR3, as DNA: TGTGCCAGCAGCTCCCGGCCGAAGCGGTGGCGAAGAGATACGCAGTATTTC.

This clonotype was recorded many times. J is TRBJ1-1 and V is TRBV3-1; D might be TRBD1 (5 bases). Per the germline V gene, CDR1 is LGHDT and CDR2 is YNNKEL (reference sequence). The length of the CDR3 is 13 residues. V lost 1 base and J lost 6, with 9 bases in between. The CDR3 is CASSQVEGAEAFF. Written as DNA, the CDR3 is TGTGCCAGCAGCCAAGTTGAAGGGGCTGAAGCTTTCTTT.

This clonotype was observed at least ten times. The rearrangement joins TRBV29-1 to TRBJ2-7; possible D gene TRBD2, 6 bases. CDR1 is SQVTM and CDR2 is ANQGSEA in the germline V gene. V lost 4 bases and J lost 2, with 15 bases in between. CDR3 length: 14 residues. The CDR3 sequence: CSVGGGVETYEQYF. The CDR3 coding sequence is TGCAGCGTTGGAGGAGGGGTTGAGACCTACGAGCAGTACTTC.

The rearrangement joins TRBV29-1 to TRBJ2-1, with D perhaps given as TRBD1 or TRBD2 (5 bases each). The CDR3 is 14 residues long. The V and J ends lost 8 bases and 3 bases respectively, with 17 bases between them. Germline loops: CDR1 SQVTM, CDR2 ANQGSEA. The CDR3 DNA follows: TGCAGCTCTGAGGGGCTAGGTGACTACAATGAGCAGTTCTTC. It is translated as CSSEGLGDYNEQFF.

The sample holds many counts of this clonotype. The rearrangement joins TRBV4-3 to TRBJ1-2; D gene ambiguous. The CDR3 has 19 amino acids. V gave up 4 bases and J gave up 5 bases, with 29 bases separating them. Germline lookup yields CDR1 LGHNA and CDR2 YSLEER. CDR3 in DNA: TGCGCCAGCAGCCCCAAGATAAGGTACACAGACGCCGATCGTTATGGCTACACCTTC. This encodes CASSPKIRYTDADRYGYTF.

This clonotype was seen many times. The chain links TRBV11-2 to TRBJ2-5, with D possibly matching TRBD2 (5 bases). The V gene's germline CDR1 is SGHAT and CDR2 FQNNGV. Trimming removed 4 bases from V and 5 bases from J, with 17 bases in between. This CDR3 contains 15 residues. CDR3 region: CASSSVVGVGETQYF. CDR3 nucleotide sequence: TGTGCCAGCAGCTCCGTAGTGGGAGTCGGGGAGACCCAGTACTTC.

This clonotype was detected ten times or more. CDR3 in amino acids: CSARTIISYEQYF. DNA for the CDR3: TGCAGTGCTAGGACAATCATCTCCTACGAGCAGTACTTC. This chain uses TRBV20-1 with TRBJ2-7; D ambiguous. Germline loops: CDR1 DFQATT, CDR2 SNEGSKA (reference sequence). V was clipped by 3 bases and J by 0 bases, with 9 bases between them. This CDR3 spans 13 amino acids.

At least ten counts were recorded for this clonotype. The chain couples TRBV29-1 to TRBJ1-1; no definite D call. V gave up 6 bases and J gave up 6 bases, with 17 bases separating them. This CDR3 is 13 amino acids long. Germline assignment: CDR1 SQVTM and CDR2 ANQGSEA. CDR3 protein: CSVVPGFGAEAFF. The DNA of the CDR3 is TGCAGCGTGGTCCCTGGGTTTGGGGCTGAAGCTTTCTTT.

This clonotype was observed at least ten times. The V and J genes are TRBV25-1 and TRBJ2-2, with a weak D call TRBD2 (6 bases). The CDR3 has 14 amino acids. V shed 3 bases and J shed 1 base, with 6 bases lying between them. CDR1 and CDR2 from the germline V gene are MGHDK and SYGVNS. Here the CDR3 reads CASSDGGNTGELFF. The CDR3 region has the DNA TGTGCCAGCAGTGACGGGGGGAACACCGGGGAGCTGTTTTTT. The whole variable domain, filled in from reference TRBV25-1 and TRBJ2-2, reads EADIYQTPRYLVIGTGKKITLECSQTMGHDKMYWYQQDPGMELHLIHYSYGVNSTEKGDLSSESTVSRIRTEHFPLTLESARPSHTSQYLCASSDGGNTGELFFGEGSRLTVL.

This clonotype was observed many times. J is TRBJ2-7 and V is TRBV7-2; the match to TRBD1 covers 8 bases. Trimming cost V 1 base and J 3 bases; bases outside gene matches: 8. This CDR3 has 16 residues. Germline assignment: CDR1 SGHTA and CDR2 FQGNSA. The CDR3 here is CASSLESQGAHYEQYF. The CDR3, as DNA: TGTGCCAGCAGCTTAGAGTCCCAGGGGGCACACTACGAGCAGTACTTC.

This clonotype was seen at least ten times. CDR3 DNA sequence: TGCAGTGCTCGTACCGGGACCCCTTCGGGCCGCACTGAAGCTTTCTTT. Protein product: CSARTGTPSGRTEAFF. The J gene is TRBJ1-1, the V gene TRBV20-1; maybe TRBD1 (5 bases). The CDR3 is made up of 16 amino acids. V lost 5 bases and J lost 4, with 23 bases in between. Germline assignment: CDR1 DFQATT and CDR2 SNEGSKA (reference sequence).

On this clonotype: A read error may produce the germline difference seen at one junction end. V usage is TRBV5-6 and J usage is TRBJ2-1; D might be TRBD2 (8 bases). This CDR3 comprises 17 residues. CDR1 and CDR2 (germline): SGHDT, YYEEEE. The DNA for the CDR3 is TGTGACAGCAGCTCGTCATACGGGACTAGGGGGCTTTTCGAGCAGTTCTTC. This sequence encodes CDSSSSYGTRGLFEQFF.

This clonotype has at least ten counts. The chain carries TRBV7-2 and TRBJ1-5; possibly TRBD1 for D (6 bases). Trimming pared 5 bases from V and 4 bases from J, leaving 12 bases between. Germline assignment: CDR1 SGHTA and CDR2 FQGNSA. The CDR3 loop spans 14 amino acids. The CDR3 region is CASSQGQTNQPQHF. For the CDR3, the DNA is TGTGCCAGCAGCCAGGGACAAACAAATCAGCCCCAGCATTTT.

This clonotype was counted only a few times. This rearrangement joins TRBV4-1 to TRBJ2-7; 7 bases map to TRBD1. This CDR3 comprises 14 residues. Germline CDR1 reads MGHRA; CDR2 reads YSYEKL. V was clipped by 3 bases and J by 0 bases; unmatched bases: 2. Here the CDR3 reads CASSQDRISYEQYF. The CDR3 nucleotides read TGCGCCAGCAGCCAGGACAGGATCTCCTACGAGCAGTACTTC.

This clonotype was seen at least ten times. J is TRBJ2-1 and V is TRBV12-3 or TRBV12-4; TRBD2 is a possible D gene (6 bases). This CDR3 is built from 15 residues. Trimming took 0 bases from V and 2 from J, leaving 8 bases between them. CDR3 in amino acids: CASSLASGTYNEQFF. Here the CDR3 DNA reads TGTGCCAGCAGTTTAGCTAGCGGCACCTACAATGAGCAGTTCTTC.

At least ten counts were recorded for this clonotype. This sequence joins TRBV29-1 and TRBJ1-5, with a possible D match to TRBD1 (6 bases). With 7 bases removed from V and 6 bases from J, the gap between germline ends came to 16 bases. The CDR3 loop spans 13 amino acids. Germline V CDR1 and CDR2: SQVTM, ANQGSEA. The CDR3, as DNA: TGCAGCGCCGCCCAGGGAGGGGGTCAGCCCCAGCATTTT. Amino acid sequence: CSAAQGGGQPQHF.

The table lists this clonotype with many counts. The V call is TRBV20-1, the J call TRBJ2-3; TRBD1 matches at 7 bases. Germline lookup yields CDR1 DFQATT and CDR2 SNEGSKA (reference sequence). The CDR3 consists of 15 residues. J was trimmed by 2 bases and V by 5 bases; bases with no gene match: 10. CDR3 protein: CSAENRDSSTDTQYF. DNA of the CDR3: TGCAGTGCTGAGAACCGGGACAGTTCCACAGATACGCAGTATTTT.

This clonotype was counted ten times or more. This chain links TRBV12-3 or TRBV12-4 with TRBJ2-3, with TRBD1 matching 11 bases. The CDR3 runs 16 residues. V lost 5 bases to trimming and J lost 3 bases; unmatched junction nucleotides: 7. CDR3 sequence: CASSPGQGDGTDTQYF. The CDR3 DNA sequence: TGTGCCAGCAGTCCGGGACAGGGGGATGGAACAGATACGCAGTATTTT.